This TCR beta chain stems from a study of blood T cells in healthy people across ages (dated by TCRdb to the mid-2010s). With regard to the full study: In model experiments, template switching captured roughly one uniquely barcoded TCR beta cDNA molecule for every two T cells. Age-related changes in TCR beta repertoire diversity were measured in the study by deep sequencing normalized with unique cDNA molecular identifiers. Donors were grouped into four age groups: young (average roughly 15 years), middle-aged (roughly 37), aged (around 56) and long-lived (around 80). To avoid experimental bias, donors of different ages were randomly spread across the sequencing lanes. Two additional independent replicas of 1 million unique cDNA reads from the same blood draw were analyzed for two donors (one aged 18 to 30 and one aged 80 or older). What the work shows at the level of the full study, not this receptor alone: Bulk unsorted PBMC profiling prevented conclusive comparison of naive and antigen-experienced compartments. Estimates of total diversity from one million sequenced T cells were regarded as lower bounds and underestimates. Compared with the aged group, the long-lived group had more naive CD4+ T cells, fewer expanded clones and increased TCR diversity, a pattern suggesting age selection. As age increased, observed TCR beta diversity per million T cells dropped in a roughly linear way, and a significant reduction was already evident by age 40. A strong correlation was found between observed TCR beta diversity and the percentage of naive T cells measured by flow cytometry. Because the CMV infection status of the donors was unknown, age-related changes in expanded clonotypes may potentially have been confounded.

This clonotype turned up a few times. Its antigen is unknown. Qualities for individual bases were not recorded, and no much larger clone is one base off. Systemically healthy Caucasian individuals from Russia, 35 to 50 in total and aged 6 to 90 years, were included as donors. Approximately 10 milliliters of peripheral blood were collected from each donor into EDTA-treated Vacutainer tubes. Ficoll-Paque density-gradient centrifugation was used to isolate PBMCs, with at least 7 million per sample. Total RNA, at least 6 micrograms per sample, was extracted from PBMCs with Trizol reagent. For every donor, an aliquot of PBMCs went through flow cytometry to measure the percentages of naive CD45RAhigh/CD27high T cells. The junction carries 17 bases between V and J, which are trimmed by 7 bases and 2 bases respectively. CDR1 SQVTM and CDR2 ANQGSEA were looked up in the germline V gene. The CDR3 has 14 amino acids, counting the end cysteine and phenylalanine. Left in the record is the CDR3 DNA by itself, 42 bases read in frame from the first base.

Receptor libraries were prepared by 5' RACE. The instrument was an Illumina HiSeq 2500. A second PCR of roughly 6 to 12 cycles was performed with a sample-barcoded 5' primer and a J-beta primer mix. Each TCR beta cDNA molecule received a unique molecular identifier from a template-switch 5' adaptor carrying 12 random nucleotides. Each sample yielded at least 2.5 million CDR3-containing paired-end reads. The Mint cDNA synthesis kit, primed by a TRBC-specific oligonucleotide, was used to synthesize first-strand cDNA from all RNA. After uracil-DNA glycosylase treatment, a first 18-cycle PCR used universal primers M1SS and BC2_uni_R on all cDNA. As for the authors' bioinformatics: For normalization, 1 million high-quality reads, each with a distinct molecular identifier, were randomly selected from each sample. Reads sharing molecular identifiers were discarded rather than binned into consensus sequences. MiTCR, with a Q25 quality threshold and the strictest error-elimination algorithm, was used for CDR3 identification, clonotype clustering and error correction. A nonparametric unseen species model using Euler transformation provided a lower-bound estimate of total TCR beta diversity. In-frame beta chains were kept once TCRdb had trimmed the public reads at Q25 with fastp and called clones with MiXCR. Every CDR3 protein is listed once, alongside the most common genes and DNA of its rows. It is TCRdb's table, rather than the study itself, that gives the V and J calls and clone size. Here the sample has 600,000 to 800,000 distinct CDR3 sequences; 20% to 25% occur a single time. The leading ten clones occupy 3.5% to 4% of the sample.

Sequences were obtained from blood. The TCR was taken from a man between 65 and 80 years old in good health. The chain joins TRBV29-1 to TRBJ2-5, with a weak D call of TRBD1 (5 bases match). The nucleotide sequence is TGCAGCGGCAAGGAATGGGGCACTCAAGAGACCCAGTACTTC. This yields the protein CSGKEWGTQETQYF.